The entry below describes one T cell receptor beta chain. As yet, its antigen is unknown. Measured with immunoSEQ multiplex PCR; TCRdb has only the in-frame clones, and not every one. The table lists some 120,000 clones, 85% to 90% of them singletons. Trimming took 5 bases from V and 5 from J; bases not matched to a gene: 6. The CDR3 loop spans 16 amino acids. The germline V gene has CDR1 SGHTA and CDR2 FQGTGA. The data belong to a study of T cell responses to AZD1222 COVID-19 vaccine. Overall study results and limits: Vaccine-associated CD4 TCRs spanned spike, dominant at 160-218 and 743-854. Seropositive at baseline were only six AZD1222 recipients. Nearly half of spike-specific TCRs reportedly go after variant regions that carry no mutations. Repertoire samples came only from after the peak T cell response.

The chain employs TRBV7-3 and TRBJ2-2, with 12 bases matching TRBD2. This clonotype was sampled from an adult who received the AZD1222 COVID-19 vaccine. The sample consisted of peripheral blood, taken 28 days after the second AZD1222 dose. The CDR3 region has the DNA TGTGCCAGCAGCCCCCTAGCGGGGGGGAGGACCGGGGAGCTGTTTTTT. Its protein is CASSPLAGGRTGELFF.